This T cell receptor beta chain was identified in a study of Graves' ophthalmopathy and Graves' hyperthyroidism. This CDR3 contains 17 residues. The junction had 10 bases not matched to a gene; V was cut back by 1 base and J by 1 base. Per the germline V gene, CDR1 is SGHAT and CDR2 is FQNNGV. Other autoimmune diseases, uncontrolled infections, pregnancy and lactation each led to patient exclusion. A diagnosis was made from clinical symptoms together with serum thyroxine, TRAb, thyroid ultrasound and orbital computed tomography. The source of the PBMCs was roughly 10 ml of fresh peripheral blood. TCR beta CDR3 regions were amplified from RNA transcripts. After a first-round RT-PCR with HTBI primers, a second-round multiplex PCR was run. TCRdb processed the multiplex PCR reads anew with MiXCR; each CDR3 protein has one entry. The sample lists 240,000 or so distinct CDR3 sequences, around 42% occurring once.

Study results and limitations: Sensitivity of 55% to 71% and specificity of 72% to 85% were achieved by the model that predicted ophthalmopathy progression.

This clonotype appeared once. Its matching antigen is unknown. V is TRBV11-2 and J is TRBJ2-7, with 7 positions matching TRBD1. Material: peripheral blood. This receptor was identified in an adult man with Graves' ophthalmopathy. The CDR3 protein is CASSLVTDRTSSYEQYF. The CDR3 DNA reads as TGTGCCAGCAGCTTAGTTACGGACAGGACTTCTTCCTACGAGCAGTACTTC.